Listed here are 30 T cell receptor beta chains from one sample, sequenced in a study of blood T cells in healthy people across ages. A second about 6 to 12 cycle PCR used barcoded and J-beta primers. TCRdb called the 5' RACE reads again in MiXCR, with one record for every CDR3 protein. The sample shows 1.5 million to 2 million distinct CDR3 sequences, approximately 30% of them seen only once. Sequenced material: blood. These receptors originate from a woman in her 30s in good health.

This clonotype has a handful of counts. The rearrangement joins TRBV2 to TRBJ2-7, with D unresolved. This CDR3 spans 12 amino acids. V was cut by 7 bases and J by 8 bases, with 15 bases left in between. Germline V gives CDR1 SNHLY, CDR2 FYNNEI. The CDR3 DNA sequence: TGTGCCAGCACTCCGCCCGTCCCCAAGCAGTACTTC. This codes for CASTPPVPKQYF.

The chain combines TRBV4-1 with TRBJ1-1; D gene unclear. The germline V gene encodes CDR1 MGHRA and CDR2 YSYEKL. This CDR3 contains 14 residues. The V and J ends lost 1 base and 0 bases respectively, with 6 bases between them. The CDR3 nucleotides are TGCGCCAGCAGCCAAGGATTCCTGAACACTGAAGCTTTCTTT. This translates into CASSQGFLNTEAFF.

This clonotype showed up just a few times. A junction boundary mismatches the germline segment, possibly from a read error. The rearrangement uses TRBV20-1 and TRBJ2-7, with TRBD1 matching over 7 bases. The CDR3 is made up of 14 amino acids. CDR1 and CDR2 from the germline V gene are DFQATT and SNEGSKA (reference sequence). The CDR3 nucleotides are TGCAGTGCTAGGGACTCGGGACAGATCTACGAGCGGTACTTC. This gives the protein CSARDSGQIYERYF.

The rearrangement uses TRBV2 and TRBJ1-5, with D maybe TRBD1 (6 bases). V dropped 7 bases and J dropped 5 bases, with 9 bases sitting between them. In germline, CDR1 is SNHLY, CDR2 FYNNEI. The CDR3 consists of 12 residues. In DNA form, the CDR3 reads TGTGCCAGCAAAAGGGGGGATCAGCCCCAGCATTTT. Translating gives CASKRGDQPQHF.

This sequence joins TRBV7-6 and TRBJ2-3; possibly TRBD1 or TRBD2 for D (5 bases each). CDR1 and CDR2 (germline): SGHVS, FNYEAQ. The CDR3 is made up of 16 amino acids. Between the trimmed V and J ends, which lost 2 bases and 2 bases, there was a span of 14 bases. CDR3 nucleotide sequence: TGTGCCAGCAGCTTAACACCCGGGACGCCCACAGATACGCAGTATTTT. Protein: CASSLTPGTPTDTQYF.

The chain uses TRBV29-1 and TRBJ1-5; D is uncertain. The V gene's germline CDR1 is SQVTM and CDR2 ANQGSEA. V lost 5 bases and J lost 5, with 13 bases in between. The CDR3 runs to 13 residues. CDR3 coding DNA: TGCAGCGTTATCTTAGGTTTTGATCAGCCCCAGCATTTT. Translated, it gives CSVILGFDQPQHF.

The V and J genes are TRBV7-9 and TRBJ1-5; weak D call: TRBD1 (6 bases). This CDR3 region has 13 residues. V was trimmed by 7 bases and J by 7 bases, leaving 14 bases between them. In germline, CDR1 is SEHNR, CDR2 FQNEAQ (reference sequence). DNA of the CDR3: TGTGCCAGCAACTCAGGGGATGGCCAGCCCCAGCATTTT. Translating it yields CASNSGDGQPQHF. The full variable domain, completed using reference TRBV7-9 and TRBJ1-5, is DTGVSQNPRHKITKRGQNVTFRCDPISEHNRLYWYRQTLGQGPEFLTYFQNEAQLEKSRLLSDRFSAERPKGSFSTLEIQRTEQGDSAMYLCASNSGDGQPQHFGDGTRLSIL.

The rearrangement links TRBV25-1 to TRBJ1-2, with D maybe TRBD1 (6 bases). Germline lookup yields CDR1 MGHDK and CDR2 SYGVNS. Trimming took off 1 base at V and 3 bases at J, with 12 bases between the two ends. The CDR3 runs to 15 residues. The CDR3 reads CASSESRGGDYGYTF. The CDR3 nucleotides are TGTGCCAGCAGTGAATCCAGGGGCGGCGACTATGGCTACACCTTC.

The CDR3 bases are TGTGCCAGCAGTTATGGACAGGCAATCTACAATGAGCAGTTCTTC. This gives the protein CASSYGQAIYNEQFF. The chain recombines TRBV6-6 with TRBJ2-1; 7 bases map to TRBD1. The ends lost 3 bases at V and 3 bases at J; junction bases unmatched: 5. Germline V lookup: CDR1 MNHNY, CDR2 SVGAGI (reference sequence). This CDR3 spans 15 amino acids.

There are many counts of this clonotype. The chain links TRBV20-1 to TRBJ2-5, with TRBD2 matching over 7 bases. V shed 1 base and J 5 bases; nucleotides not matched to a gene: 7. The CDR3 contains 14 residues. Germline-derived CDR1 and CDR2 are DFQATT and SNEGSKA (reference sequence). This CDR3 reads CSARVAGVWETQYF. CDR3 DNA sequence: TGCAGTGCTAGAGTGGCGGGAGTGTGGGAGACCCAGTACTTC.

V and J are TRBV12-3 or TRBV12-4 and TRBJ2-3, with D unclear. Between the trimmed V and J ends, which lost 3 bases and 4 bases, there was a span of 8 bases. The CDR3 has 13 residues. The CDR3 coding sequence is TGTGCCAGCAGTTTGATGGCGCCAGATACGCAGTATTTT. Protein: CASSLMAPDTQYF.

A note on this clonotype: The junction shows a germline mismatch at one end, possibly a read error. The rearrangement links TRBV12-3 or TRBV12-4 to TRBJ1-4, with D possibly TRBD1 on 5 matching bases. The CDR3 extends over 14 amino acids. The DNA of the CDR3 is TGTGCCAGCACCGAGGGGTTGACTAATGAAGAACTGTTTTTT. Translating it yields CASTEGLTNEELFF.

The V call is TRBV6-5, the J call TRBJ1-1; D might be TRBD1 (6 bases). The CDR3 runs 15 residues. From germline, CDR1 is MNHEY and CDR2 SVGAGI. V was pared by 6 bases and J by 1 base, with 15 bases between. In DNA, the CDR3 is TGTGCCAGCAGCAGAATCTACAGGGAGAACACTGAAGCTTTCTTT. Protein product: CASSRIYRENTEAFF.

There are a few counts of this clonotype. The chain uses TRBV9 and TRBJ2-7, with D possibly being TRBD2 (5 bases). Trimming pared 0 bases from V and 7 bases from J, leaving 14 bases between. CDR1 is SGDLS, CDR2 YYNGEE, per germline. The CDR3 is 14 residues long. The CDR3 region is CASSVDSSEDEQYF. The CDR3 DNA follows: TGTGCCAGCAGCGTAGATTCATCGGAGGATGAGCAGTACTTC.

V gene TRBV7-2 combines with J gene TRBJ1-4; tentatively, D is TRBD1 (6 bases). The CDR3 runs to 14 residues. Germline V gives CDR1 SGHTA, CDR2 FQGNSA. The V gene lost 5 bases and the J gene lost 8 bases, with 15 bases spanning the gap. CDR3 sequence (DNA): TGTGCCAGCAGCGAGGGGGTAGGGGTAGAAAAACTGTTTTTT. Translating it yields CASSEGVGVEKLFF. The entire variable domain, with the rest obtained from reference TRBV7-2 and TRBJ1-4, is as follows: GAGVSQSPSNKVTEKGKDVELRCDPISGHTALYWYRQSLGQGLEFLIYFQGNSAPDKSGLPSDRFSAERTGGSVSTLTIQRTQQEDSAVYLCASSEGVGVEKLFFGSGTQLSVL.

This clonotype was detected only a few times. V and J are TRBV4-1 and TRBJ2-5; tentatively, D is TRBD2 (6 bases). Trimming took 2 bases from V and 3 from J, leaving 13 bases between them. There are 15 residues in the CDR3. The germline gives CDR1 MGHRA, CDR2 YSYEKL. For the CDR3, the DNA is TGCGCCAGCAGCCAAAGAGGGACTTGTAAAGAGACCCAGTACTTC. As protein: CASSQRGTCKETQYF.

The chain has TRBV10-3 and TRBJ2-7; TRBD1 agrees at 10 bases. Germline-derived CDR1 and CDR2 are ENHRY and SYGVKD. The CDR3 consists of 14 residues. V dropped 5 bases and J dropped 5; count of bases not matched to a gene: 6. DNA of the CDR3: TGTGCCATCAGTCCCCGTGGGACAGGGGACGAGCAGTACTTC. Translation gives CAISPRGTGDEQYF.

The V gene is TRBV5-5, the J gene TRBJ1-2, with D possibly being TRBD1 (5 bases). Germline CDR1 and CDR2: SGHKS and YYEKEE (reference sequence). The CDR3 runs 13 residues. Deletions cut 2 bases from V and 8 bases from J, with 13 bases between. The CDR3 sequence is CASSFLGDGGYTF. The CDR3 coding sequence is TGTGCCAGCAGCTTTCTAGGGGATGGCGGCTACACCTTC. The whole variable domain, remainder taken from reference TRBV5-5 and TRBJ1-2, is DAGVTQSPTHLIKTRGQQVTLRCSPISGHKSVSWYQQVLGQGPQFIFQYYEKEERGRGNFPDRFSARQFPNYSSELNVNALLLGDSALYLCASSFLGDGGYTFGSGTRLTVV.

V usage is TRBV12-3 or TRBV12-4 and J usage is TRBJ2-2; TRBD2 aligns across 7 bases. The CDR3 is made up of 15 amino acids. Trimming took 2 bases from V and 7 from J; bases not matched to a gene: 7. CDR3 in amino acids: CASSLSRGVDGELFF. The CDR3 DNA reads TGTGCCAGCAGTTTATCTCGGGGGGTTGACGGGGAGCTGTTTTTT.

This clonotype was detected only once. No conserved phenylalanine or tryptophan ends this CDR3, so it is likely a read error. The J gene is TRBJ2-5, the V gene TRBV20-1; 9 bases align to TRBD2. CDR1 is DFQATT and CDR2 is SNEGSKA in the germline V gene (reference sequence). The CDR3 has 13 amino acids. Trimming at V came to 3 bases and at J to 5 bases, leaving 4 bases not matched to a gene. This chain's CDR3 is CSASLAGTETQYC. CDR3 DNA: TGCAGTGCTAGTCTAGCGGGAACCGAGACCCAGTACTGC.

The chain has TRBV20-1 and TRBJ2-3; 10 bases are a match to TRBD2. This CDR3 is 14 amino acids long. Trimming removed 8 bases from V and 0 bases from J; junction bases left unmatched: 5. The germline V gene has CDR1 DFQATT and CDR2 SNEGSKA (reference sequence). The CDR3 sequence: CSPLLAGSTDTQYF. CDR3 coding DNA: TGCAGTCCCTTACTAGCGGGGAGCACAGATACGCAGTATTTT.

Ten or more counts support this clonotype. The V and J genes are TRBV29-1 and TRBJ2-3, with 10 positions matching TRBD1. Trimming cost V 7 bases and J 3 bases; bases outside gene matches: 7. The germline V gene encodes CDR1 SQVTM and CDR2 ANQGSEA. This CDR3 has 14 residues. CDR3 sequence reads: CSARQGASTDTQYF. The CDR3 coding sequence is TGCAGCGCTAGACAGGGGGCGAGTACAGATACGCAGTATTTT.

J is TRBJ1-1 and V is TRBV6-6; D not resolved. Germline values: CDR1 MNHNY, CDR2 SVGAGI (reference sequence). V was cut by 3 bases and J by 1 base, with 12 bases left in between. This CDR3 is built from 15 residues. CDR3 bases: TGTGCCAGCAGTTATGGAAGTCTAGCGAACACTGAAGCTTTCTTT. Translating gives CASSYGSLANTEAFF.

The V call is TRBV20-1, the J call TRBJ2-5; 8 bases are shared with TRBD2. With V trimmed by 1 base and J by 3 bases, 4 bases remained unmatched. This CDR3 is built from 14 residues. Germline V gene sequence: CDR1 DFQATT, CDR2 SNEGSKA (reference sequence). The CDR3 region is CSARVLAGEETQYF. The CDR3 bases are TGCAGTGCTAGAGTTCTAGCGGGTGAAGAGACCCAGTACTTC.

This clonotype was picked up a small number of times. The rearrangement joins TRBV6-5 to TRBJ1-2; tentative D call: TRBD1 (5 bases). V was shortened by 6 bases and J by 4 bases, with 21 bases between the two germline ends. Germline V gives CDR1 MNHEY, CDR2 SVGAGI. The CDR3 loop spans 16 amino acids. CDR3 DNA sequence: TGTGCCAGCAGGAACCCTATCGGGGGGGGACCCTATGGCTACACCTTC. Translation gives CASRNPIGGGPYGYTF.

A note on this clonotype: The junction departs from the called germline gene at one end, perhaps through a read error. The chain uses TRBV7-9 and TRBJ2-1, with D uncertain. CDR3 size: 15 residues. The germline V gene has CDR1 SEHNR and CDR2 FQNEAQ (reference sequence). The CDR3 DNA follows: TGTGCCAGCAGCTTGCGAGACTCCTCCTACAATGGGCAGTTCTTC. This translates into CASSLRDSSYNGQFF.

This clonotype occurred once. The chain uses TRBV30 and TRBJ2-2, with 10 bases fitting TRBD2. CDR3 length: 15 residues. Looked up from germline, CDR1 is GTSNPN and CDR2 is SVGIG (reference sequence). Germline trimming cut 4 bases from V and 0 bases from J; bases unmatched to any gene: 2. For the CDR3, the DNA is TGTGCCTGGACCGGGACTAGCGCGAACACCGGGGAGCTGTTTTTT. Amino acids: CAWTGTSANTGELFF.

This clonotype appeared a few times. The chain recombines TRBV11-2 with TRBJ2-3; 7 positions match TRBD2. The length of the CDR3 is 15 residues. CDR1 and CDR2 from the germline V gene are SGHAT and FQNNGV. J was trimmed by 8 bases and V by 3 bases; bases with no gene match: 11. This chain's CDR3 is CASSFSGLGRGTQYF. CDR3 sequence (DNA): TGTGCCAGCAGCTTTAGCGGGCTCGGGCGCGGTACGCAGTATTTT.

This clonotype was picked up many times. The rearrangement uses TRBV29-1 and TRBJ1-2, with 9 positions matching TRBD1. The CDR3 spans 14 residues. J gave up 1 base and V 0 bases, and 0 bases lay outside the gene matches. Per germline, CDR1 SQVTM and CDR2 ANQGSEA. The CDR3 reads CSVEEDRGNYGYTF. The CDR3 coding sequence is TGCAGCGTTGAAGAGGACAGGGGTAACTATGGCTACACCTTC.

This clonotype was seen a few times. The V gene is TRBV28, the J gene TRBJ2-3, with 7 nucleotides matching TRBD1. This CDR3 is 15 amino acids long. The V gene's germline CDR1 is MDHEN and CDR2 SYDVKM. V lost 5 bases and J lost 2; bases outside the gene matches: 7. The CDR3 DNA follows: TGTGCCAGCAGTCAGTATGGACAGGCCACAGATACGCAGTATTTT. Protein sequence: CASSQYGQATDTQYF.